A selection of T cell receptor beta chains follows, all from one sample in a study of tumor T cells in aggressive B-cell lymphoma. Sequenced by immunoSEQ multiplex PCR; TCRdb stores in-frame clones only, minus some. The table shows around 3,300 clones, with approximately 86% occurring only once. Sample: tumor tissue. The receptor source for this set is an adult with diffuse large B cell lymphoma. CDR3s include the opening cysteine and the closing phenylalanine or tryptophan. The D gene is left open where the match is weak. Clone size is stated in some rows and not others, as once, few, many or a class when expanded.

J: TRBJ2-2; V: TRBV5-1; length: 14; D: NA; size: NA; CDR3: CASSSGYGDGELFF; DNA: TGCGCCAGCAGCTCAGGGTATGGGGACGGGGAGCTGTTTTTT
J: TRBJ1-2; V: TRBV20-1; length: 11; D: NA; size: NA; CDR3: CSASEGYGYTF; DNA: TGCAGTGCTTCTGAGGGCTATGGCTACACCTTC
J: TRBJ1-1; V: TRBV5-1; length: 14; D: NA; size: NA; CDR3: CASSLNGDLTEAFF; DNA: TGCGCCAGCAGCTTGAACGGGGATTTGACTGAAGCTTTCTTT
J: TRBJ2-3; V: TRBV19; length: 14; D: TRBD2; size: NA; CDR3: CASTLGLGSVTQYF; DNA: TGTGCCAGTACCTTAGGACTAGGGAGCGTCACGCAGTATTTT
J: TRBJ1-2; V: TRBV27; length: 15; D: NA; size: NA; CDR3: CASSIHRGANYGYTF; DNA: TGTGCCAGCAGTATCCATCGGGGGGCAAACTATGGCTACACCTTC
J: TRBJ2-7; V: TRBV5-4; length: 14; D: NA; size: NA; CDR3: CASSLDSRVVEQYF; DNA: TGTGCCAGCAGCCTGGACAGCCGAGTGGTGGAGCAGTACTTC
J: TRBJ1-2; V: TRBV11-2; length: 14; D: NA; size: few; CDR3: CASSRAGNNYGYTF; DNA: TGTGCCAGCAGCCGGGCGGGGAACAACTATGGCTACACCTTC
J: TRBJ2-2; V: TRBV7-9; length: 14; D: NA; size: NA; CDR3: CASSLRGTTGELFF; DNA: TGTGCCAGCAGCTTACGGGGTACCACCGGGGAGCTGTTTTTT
J: TRBJ2-5; V: TRBV27; length: 12; D: NA; size: NA; CDR3: CASAPAGETQYF; DNA: TGTGCCAGCGCCCCCGCCGGGGAGACCCAGTACTTC
J: TRBJ2-7; V: TRBV11-1; length: 15; D: NA; size: NA; CDR3: CASSLRRGEPYEQYF; DNA: TGTGCCAGCAGCTTAAGGCGGGGAGAGCCCTACGAGCAGTACTTC
J: TRBJ1-1; V: TRBV12-5; length: 12; D: NA; size: NA; CDR3: CASGFIGTEAFF; DNA: TGTGCTAGTGGTTTTATCGGGACTGAAGCTTTCTTT
J: TRBJ2-7; V: TRBV6-6; length: 15; D: TRBD1; size: NA; CDR3: CASNDPTGLSYEQYF; DNA: TGTGCCAGCAACGACCCGACAGGGTTGTCCTACGAGCAGTACTTC
J: TRBJ1-1; V: TRBV4-3; length: 15; D: NA; size: NA; CDR3: CASSQATGTWMAAFF; DNA: TGCGCCAGCAGCCAAGCAACGGGAACATGGATGGCGGCTTTCTTT
J: TRBJ2-7; V: TRBV7-2; length: 14; D: NA; size: NA; CDR3: CASSLGRSSYEQYF; DNA: TGTGCCAGCAGCTTAGGACGGAGCTCCTACGAGCAGTACTTC
J: TRBJ2-6; V: TRBV4-2; length: 17; D: NA; size: once; CDR3: CASSQDGGGAGANVLTF; DNA: TGTGCCAGCAGCCAAGATGGGGGGGGCGCTGGGGCCAACGTCCTGACTTTC